This T cell receptor (beta chain) was captured in a study of shared clonotypes between healthy human individuals. V lost 5 bases and J lost 2; bases outside the gene matches: 5. The CDR3 is made up of 15 amino acids. CDR1 is SGHTA and CDR2 is FQGTGA in the germline V gene. It was across several immunoSEQ plates that each subset's genomic DNA was evenly split. Only in-frame clones appear in the TCRdb table, and some are missing; sequencing was by immunoSEQ multiplex PCR. The sample records 450,000 to 550,000 clones, about four fifths being singletons. Those who donated were healthy HIV-negative adults, with no recent acute infections or vaccinations reported.

The chain uses TRBV7-3 and TRBJ2-1; 8 bases agree with TRBD2. Material: PBMCs. The sequence derives from a woman aged 40 to 50 in good health. Some clones in this sample may be carry-over from other donors' samples. CDR3 in DNA: TGTGCCAGCAGCCCCCGGGGGGGACCCTACAATGAGCAGTTCTTC. It translates to CASSPRGGPYNEQFF.